The 25 T cell receptor beta chains reported below all come from one sample, sequenced in a study of T cell responses to AZD1222 COVID-19 vaccine (dated by TCRdb to the early 2020s). The library was produced with the immunoSEQ multiplex PCR assay. TCRdb provides this immuneACCESS table in a form limited to in-frame rearrangements. Some clones are lacking; in checked studies, under half of them reflect an unresolved V gene, and why the rest are absent is not known. Recorded for this sample are 130,000 to 150,000 clones; approximately 90% of them occurred a single time. The ten largest account for approximately 2.1% of the sample. The sample's time point label, decoded: baseline before first vaccination. Sequences were derived from peripheral blood, sampled on day 0 of AZD1222 vaccination. These receptors were taken from an adult in good health.

The rearrangement uses TRBV6-6 and TRBJ1-4; 8 bases fit TRBD1. This CDR3 comprises 14 residues. V shed 7 bases and J 8 bases; nucleotides not matched to a gene: 9. Per the germline V gene, CDR1 is MNHNY and CDR2 is SVGAGI (reference sequence). The CDR3 DNA reads as TGTGCCAGCACCCAGGGGGCACCAAACGAAAAACTGTTTTTT. Its translation: CASTQGAPNEKLFF.

CDR3 protein: CASSFDRTSGYTF. DNA for the CDR3: TGTGCCAGCAGTTTCGACAGGACGAGTGGCTACACCTTC. The chain carries TRBV27 and TRBJ1-2, with D possibly being TRBD1 (6 bases). Trimming removed 3 bases at V and 7 bases at J, with 12 bases between. The length of the CDR3 is 13 residues. Germline-derived CDR1 and CDR2 are MNHEY and SMNVEV (reference sequence).

The V call is TRBV2, the J call TRBJ1-1; 9 nucleotides match TRBD1. Germline CDR1 is SNHLY and CDR2 is FYNNEI. CDR3 size: 15 residues. The V gene end was trimmed by 7 bases and the J gene end by 0 bases; junction bases not matched to a gene: 6. The CDR3 DNA reads TGTGCCAGCACAGGACAGGGGAGGATGAACACTGAAGCTTTCTTT. This translates into CASTGQGRMNTEAFF.

This clone occurred once. This chain links TRBV2 with TRBJ2-7; TRBD1 matches at 9 bases. CDR3 length: 14 amino acids. With 8 bases clipped from V and 4 bases from J, the junction kept 9 bases outside the gene matches. Looked up from germline, CDR1 is SNHLY and CDR2 is FYNNEI. The CDR3 DNA sequence: TGTGCCAGCGAGGACGGGACAGGGCGGTACGAGCAGTACTTC. This translates into CASEDGTGRYEQYF.

The chain employs TRBV21-1 and TRBJ1-5; the table gives TRBD1 as D, unverified against the DNA. TRBV21-1 is a pseudogene locus. This CDR3 is built from 15 residues. CDR3 sequence reads: CASSKVNQARQPQHF. DNA of the CDR3: TGTGCCAGCAGCAAAGTGAACCAGGCAAGACAGCCCCAGCATTTT.

The rearrangement joins TRBV3-1 (or the pseudogene TRBV3-2) to TRBJ1-6, with 10 nucleotides matching TRBD1. After removal of 0 bases from V and 5 bases from J, the junction contained 1 base not matched to a gene. Germline loops: CDR1 LGHDT, CDR2 YNNKEL (reference sequence). CDR3 length: 16 amino acids. Here the CDR3 DNA reads TGTGCCAGCAGCCAAGACGGGACAGGGGATAATTCACCCCTCCACTTT. Translating it yields CASSQDGTGDNSPLHF.

V gene TRBV13 combines with J gene TRBJ2-5, with 10 bases matching TRBD2. CDR1 is PRHDT and CDR2 is FYEKMQ in the germline V gene (reference sequence). V shed 4 bases, J shed 3 bases, and the junction held 5 bases outside the gene matches. The CDR3 spans 15 residues. The CDR3, as DNA: TGTGCCAGCAGCTCGGGACTAGCGATTGAAGAGACCCAGTACTTC. It yields the protein CASSSGLAIEETQYF.

The V gene is TRBV4-1, the J gene TRBJ1-5; a possible D gene is TRBD1 (5 bases). V lost 4 bases, J lost 4 bases, and 20 bases lay in between. The CDR3 covers 17 residues. Germline CDR1 is MGHRA and CDR2 is YSYEKL. The CDR3 loop reads CASSPTGGATRNQPQHF. CDR3 in DNA: TGCGCCAGCAGCCCCACCGGAGGGGCAACCCGAAATCAGCCCCAGCATTTT.

The chain combines TRBV10-2 with TRBJ2-3; D call uncertain. The CDR3 spans 12 residues. V lost 3 bases to trimming and J lost 3 bases, with 4 bases between them. Germline V gene data show CDR1 as WSHSY and CDR2 as SAAADI. CDR3 sequence: CASSEETDTQYF. CDR3 nucleotide sequence: TGCGCCAGCAGTGAAGAAACAGATACGCAGTATTTT.

The rearrangement links TRBV5-4 to TRBJ2-7, with D possibly TRBD2 on 5 matching bases. The CDR3 is made up of 13 amino acids. CDR1 and CDR2 (germline): SGHNT, YYREEE (reference sequence). The V gene lost 3 bases and the J gene lost 7 bases, with 14 bases spanning the gap. This CDR3 reads CASSYPGPGEQYF. Written as DNA, the CDR3 is TGTGCCAGCAGCTACCCCGGTCCGGGGGAGCAGTACTTC.

The J gene is TRBJ1-1, the V gene TRBV5-1; perhaps TRBD1 as D (5 bases). V was cut by 0 bases and J by 5 bases, with 11 bases left in between. This CDR3 has 14 residues. The V gene's germline CDR1 is SGHRS and CDR2 YFSETQ. As DNA, the CDR3 is TGCGCCAGCAGCTTGGCCGGGACCGGGACTGAAGCTTTCTTT. As protein: CASSLAGTGTEAFF.

The gene calls are TRBV19 and TRBJ1-5, with 12 bases fitting TRBD1. The CDR3 spans 18 residues. V shed 5 bases, J shed 5 bases, and the junction held 13 bases outside the gene matches. In germline, CDR1 is LNHDA, CDR2 SQIVND (reference sequence). CDR3 bases: TGTGCCAGTAGTTACCGGGACAGGGGGCGAAGTCGGGATCAGCCCCAGCATTTT. As protein: CASSYRDRGRSRDQPQHF.

V usage is TRBV19 and J usage is TRBJ2-3; D is unclear. Between the trimmed V and J ends, which lost 0 bases and 0 bases, there was a span of 7 bases. In germline, CDR1 is LNHDA, CDR2 SQIVND (reference sequence). The CDR3 extends over 15 amino acids. CDR3 in amino acids: CASSIDSRSTDTQYF. CDR3 bases: TGTGCCAGTAGTATAGATAGCAGGAGCACAGATACGCAGTATTTT.

V gene TRBV4-1 combines with J gene TRBJ2-6; the D gene is possibly TRBD1 (5 bases). CDR1 MGHRA and CDR2 YSYEKL come from the germline V gene. V was shortened by 0 bases and J by 0 bases, with 9 bases between the two germline ends. The CDR3 is 17 residues long. This CDR3 reads CASSQEGAVSGANVLTF. Written as DNA, the CDR3 is TGCGCCAGCAGCCAAGAAGGGGCAGTCTCTGGGGCCAACGTCCTGACTTTC.

The rearrangement uses TRBV30 and TRBJ1-2; perhaps TRBD1 as D (5 bases). Germline lookup yields CDR1 GTSNPN and CDR2 SVGIG (reference sequence). The V and J ends lost 2 bases and 12 bases respectively, with 22 bases between them. The CDR3 runs 14 residues. The CDR3 reads CAWSIGGAWVGNTF. The CDR3 region has the DNA TGTGCCTGGAGTATTGGAGGGGCCTGGGTTGGGAACACCTTC.

This clone has a single count. This chain links TRBV11-2 with TRBJ2-3; D gene ambiguous. The length of the CDR3 is 16 residues. CDR1 is SGHAT and CDR2 is FQNNGV in the germline V gene. Between the trimmed V and J ends, which lost 6 bases and 1 base, there was a span of 17 bases. The CDR3 DNA sequence: TGTGCCAGCAGTAACTTAGGAGTTGGTGGCACAGATACGCAGTATTTT. Translated, it gives CASSNLGVGGTDTQYF.

This clone was counted once. The rearrangement joins TRBV7-6 to TRBJ2-7, with 8 bases lining up with TRBD2. The germline gives CDR1 SGHVS, CDR2 FNYEAQ. This CDR3 comprises 15 residues. V shed 5 bases and J 3 bases; nucleotides not matched to a gene: 9. The CDR3: CASSNEPSGLYEQYF. In nucleotides, the CDR3 is TGTGCCAGCAGCAACGAACCTAGCGGGCTCTACGAGCAGTACTTC.

The CDR3 nucleotides are TGCGCCAGCAGCTATCCTACCTCGACAGGGGGCCCGGGTCAGCCCCAGCATTTT. Protein: CASSYPTSTGGPGQPQHF. The chain joins TRBV4-1 to TRBJ1-5, with TRBD1 matching over 10 bases. Germline V gives CDR1 MGHRA, CDR2 YSYEKL. This CDR3 spans 18 amino acids. V shed 5 bases and J 6 bases; nucleotides not matched to a gene: 16.

The CDR3 sequence is CASRPDTSEKLFF. The DNA for the CDR3 is TGTGCCAGCAGGCCGGACACTAGCGAAAAACTGTTTTTT. The V and J genes are TRBV2 and TRBJ1-4, with D possibly matching TRBD1 (5 bases). CDR3 length equals 13 residues. Germline V gene lookup returns CDR1 SNHLY and CDR2 FYNNEI. V lost 6 bases to trimming and J lost 8 bases, with 13 bases between them.

V usage is TRBV11-2 and J usage is TRBJ1-6; 11 bases line up with TRBD1. This CDR3 contains 17 residues. CDR1 SGHAT and CDR2 FQNNGV come from the germline V gene. J gave up 4 bases and V 5 bases, and 7 bases lay outside the gene matches. The CDR3 region is CASSLRTGGSYNSPLHF. CDR3 nucleotides: TGTGCCAGCAGCCTAAGGACAGGGGGCTCGTATAATTCACCCCTCCACTTT.

J is TRBJ2-1 and V is TRBV11-2; D gene ambiguous. The ends were cut back, 4 bases at V and 4 bases at J, with 17 bases in the middle. There are 16 residues in the CDR3. The germline CDR1 and CDR2 sequences are SGHAT and FQNNGV. CDR3 sequence (DNA): TGTGCCAGCAGCTGGCTAAAGACCAGCCTTTACAATGAGCAGTTCTTC. Amino acid sequence: CASSWLKTSLYNEQFF.

J is TRBJ2-2 and V is TRBV5-1; TRBD2 matches at 10 bases. Trimming took 8 bases from V and 5 from J; bases not matched to a gene: 6. The CDR3 loop spans 14 amino acids. Germline V gene lookup returns CDR1 SGHRS and CDR2 YFSETQ. The CDR3 sequence is CASQRLAGTGELFF. The CDR3 DNA reads as TGCGCCAGTCAGAGACTAGCGGGTACCGGGGAGCTGTTTTTT.

The CDR3 DNA follows: TGTGCCAGCTCACCCCTTCAGGGGAGCAATCAGCCCCAGCATTTT. It translates to CASSPLQGSNQPQHF. This sequence joins TRBV18 and TRBJ1-5, with D perhaps TRBD1 (6 bases). Deletions cut 3 bases from V and 1 base from J, with 10 bases between. Per the germline V gene, CDR1 is KGHSH and CDR2 is LQKENI. CDR3 length: 15 amino acids. Combining the CDR3 with reference TRBV18 and TRBJ1-5 gives the whole variable domain NAGVMQNPRHLVRRRGQEARLRCSPMKGHSHVYWYRQLPEEGLKFMVYLQKENIIDESGMPKERFSAEFPKEGPSILRIQQVVRGDSAAYFCASSPLQGSNQPQHFGDGTRLSIL.

This chain joins TRBV12-3 or TRBV12-4 and TRBJ2-3; D not certain. V was cut by 10 bases and J by 0 bases, with 11 bases left in between. This CDR3 is 13 amino acids long. The CDR3 sequence is CATLQFSTDTQYF. The CDR3 DNA reads as TGTGCCACGCTACAGTTCAGCACAGATACGCAGTATTTT.

This chain connects TRBV11-3 to TRBJ1-1, with 8 bases fitting TRBD1. The length of the CDR3 is 17 residues. Germline V gene sequence: CDR1 SGHNT, CDR2 YENEEA. J gave up 1 base and V 5 bases, and 12 bases lay outside the gene matches. CDR3 loop: CASSLGTGKEANTEAFF. DNA of the CDR3: TGTGCCAGCAGCCTTGGGACAGGAAAGGAGGCGAACACTGAAGCTTTCTTT. Using reference TRBV11-3 and TRBJ1-1 for the parts outside the CDR3, the full variable domain is EAGVVQSPRYKIIEKKQPVAFWCNPISGHNTLYWYLQNLGQGPELLIRYENEEAVDDSQLPKDRFSAERLKGVDSTLKIQPAELGDSAVYLCASSLGTGKEANTEAFFGQGTRLTVV.